This passage covers 5 T cell receptor beta chains from one sample sequenced in a study of blood T cell repertoires in COVID-19. The method was immunoSEQ multiplex PCR; TCRdb's version includes in-frame clones alone and lacks a portion of them. This sample has roughly 97,000 clones, with 70% to 90% found just once. Sequencing input: peripheral blood. The receptor set was obtained from a human donor in a cohort sampled during active COVID-19.

The chain is built from TRBV5-4 and TRBJ2-3, with 12 bases fitting TRBD2. The CDR3 loop spans 16 amino acids. After removal of 4 bases from V and 1 base from J, the junction contained 4 bases not matched to a gene. The germline V gene has CDR1 SGHNT and CDR2 YYREEE (reference sequence). In DNA, the CDR3 is TGTGCCAGCAGCCTACTAGCGGGGGGAGGCACAGATACGCAGTATTTT. Translation: CASSLLAGGGTDTQYF. The full variable domain, its missing parts supplied by reference TRBV5-4 and TRBJ2-3, is ETGVTQSPTHLIKTRGQQVTLRCSSQSGHNTVSWYQQALGQGPQFIFQYYREEENGRGNFPPRFSGLQFPNYSSELNVNALELDDSALYLCASSLLAGGGTDTQYFGPGTRLTVL.

J is TRBJ2-5 and V is TRBV4-3, with TRBD1 matching 8 bases. The CDR3 consists of 15 residues. With 4 bases clipped from V and 2 bases from J, the junction kept 6 bases outside the gene matches. CDR1 and CDR2 (germline): LGHNA, YSLEER. The CDR3 sequence is CASSPSGGGQETQYF. The CDR3 nucleotides are TGCGCCAGCAGCCCCTCAGGGGGCGGACAAGAGACCCAGTACTTC.

This chain links TRBV7-2 with TRBJ1-2, with D uncertain. V lost 5 bases and J lost 3, with 10 bases in between. The CDR3 spans 13 residues. Germline V gene data show CDR1 as SGHTA and CDR2 as FQGNSA. In DNA, the CDR3 is TGTGCCAGCAGCCCAGGTGTGGACTATGGCTACACCTTC. This gives the protein CASSPGVDYGYTF.

This chain uses TRBV7-2 with TRBJ1-2, with D perhaps matching TRBD1 (5 bases). The CDR3 totals 17 residues. V was trimmed by 1 base and J by 5 bases, leaving 20 bases between them. The germline V gene encodes CDR1 SGHTA and CDR2 FQGNSA. The CDR3: CASSLDFWKQDPYGYTF. CDR3 sequence (DNA): TGTGCCAGCAGCTTAGATTTTTGGAAACAGGACCCTTATGGCTACACCTTC. Full variable domain (remainder filled in from reference TRBV7-2 and TRBJ1-2): GAGVSQSPSNKVTEKGKDVELRCDPISGHTALYWYRQSLGQGLEFLIYFQGNSAPDKSGLPSDRFSAERTGGSVSTLTIQRTQQEDSAVYLCASSLDFWKQDPYGYTFGSGTRLTVV.

V usage is TRBV4-1 and J usage is TRBJ2-7; maybe TRBD1 (6 bases). Per the germline V gene, CDR1 is MGHRA and CDR2 is YSYEKL. This CDR3 has 15 residues. Trimming cost V 1 base and J 0 bases, with 10 bases left between them. Here the CDR3 DNA reads TGCGCCAGCAGCCAAGTTGCAGGGGCCTCCTACGAGCAGTACTTC. This sequence encodes CASSQVAGASYEQYF.